Presented here are 26 T cell receptor beta chains from one specimen sequenced in a study of shared clonotypes between healthy human individuals. TCRdb's copy holds only in-frame clones and misses some; the assay was immunoSEQ multiplex PCR. Counted here are hundreds of thousands of clones, roughly 79% occurring once; the ten biggest clones make up 9.5% to 15%. Material: PBMCs. The receptor set was obtained from a woman aged 40 to 50 in good health. Some clones in this sample may be carry-over from other donors' samples.

The genes are TRBV30 and TRBJ1-1, with a possible D match to TRBD1 (6 bases). V lost 2 bases and J lost 3, with 13 bases in between. This CDR3 has 14 amino acids. Looked up from germline, CDR1 is GTSNPN and CDR2 is SVGIG (reference sequence). The CDR3 loop reads CAWSPGARYTEAFF. In DNA, the CDR3 is TGTGCCTGGAGTCCGGGGGCGCGGTACACTGAAGCTTTCTTT.

The chain recombines TRBV7-3 with TRBJ2-5; D is unclear. CDR1 SGHTA and CDR2 FQGTGA come from the germline V gene. This CDR3 is built from 13 residues. V lost 2 bases, J lost 4 bases, and 8 bases lay in between. The CDR3 DNA is TGTGCCAGCAGCTTAGTGGGTTTAGAGACCCAGTACTTC. It specifies CASSLVGLETQYF.

Concerning this clone itself: This sample includes further DNA sequences coding for the same CDR3. The rearrangement links TRBV9 to TRBJ2-5; 8 nucleotides line up with TRBD2. Germline CDR1 SGDLS, CDR2 YYNGEE. The CDR3 contains 14 residues. With V trimmed by 4 bases and J by 2 bases, 4 bases remained unmatched. This chain's CDR3 is CASSRGLAQETQYF. The CDR3 DNA is TGTGCCAGCAGCCGAGGACTAGCTCAAGAGACCCAGTACTTC.

V gene TRBV7-8 combines with J gene TRBJ1-5; 10 bases agree with TRBD1. The CDR3 extends over 17 amino acids. CDR1 is SGHVS and CDR2 is FQNEAQ in the germline V gene. V lost 3 bases and J lost 0; bases outside the gene matches: 5. CDR3 bases: TGTGCCAGCAGCTTGCTGACAGGGGGCTATAGCAATCAGCCCCAGCATTTT. Amino acids: CASSLLTGGYSNQPQHF. The variable domain in full, with the rest retrieved from reference TRBV7-8 and TRBJ1-5, is GAGVSQSPRYKVAKRGQDVALRCDPISGHVSLFWYQQALGQGPEFLTYFQNEAQLDKSGLPSDRFFAERPEGSVSTLKIQRTQQEDSAVYLCASSLLTGGYSNQPQHFGDGTRLSIL.

This chain links TRBV1 with TRBJ2-7; the D call in the table, TRBD2, was not verified against the DNA. TRBV1 corresponds to a pseudogene. The CDR3 length is 15 residues. The CDR3 sequence: CTSLYTGLAEGEQYF. The CDR3 DNA follows: TGCACCAGCCTCTACACGGGACTAGCGGAAGGGGAGCAGTACTTC.

This chain uses TRBV11-2 with TRBJ2-1; 11 bases match TRBD2. Germline CDR1 SGHAT, CDR2 FQNNGV. Unmatched junction bases numbered 15, after V lost 4 bases and J lost 10 bases. The CDR3 has 17 amino acids. The DNA for the CDR3 is TGTGCCAGCAGCTCGGCCGGACTAGCGGGTCGGAAGGGGGAGCAGTTCTTC. Translating gives CASSSAGLAGRKGEQFF.

The J gene is TRBJ1-1, the V gene TRBV7-2; D is undetermined. In germline, CDR1 is SGHTA, CDR2 FQGNSA. V was trimmed by 5 bases and J by 6 bases, leaving 16 bases between them. The CDR3 consists of 14 residues. In nucleotides, the CDR3 is TGTGCCAGCAGCCCTCGGACGAGGGTCGCTGAAGCTTTCTTT. It yields the protein CASSPRTRVAEAFF.

The rearrangement links TRBV7-7 to TRBJ2-2; 10 bases match TRBD1. The CDR3 consists of 15 residues. Looked up from germline, CDR1 is SSHAT and CDR2 is FNYEAQ (reference sequence). V was clipped by 6 bases and J by 1 base; unmatched bases: 2. The CDR3 DNA reads as TGTGCCAGCAGTCGGGACAGGGGGAACACCGGGGAGCTGTTTTTT. Residues: CASSRDRGNTGELFF.

This clone occurred a few times. V usage is TRBV4-2 and J usage is TRBJ2-3; TRBD2 agrees at 8 bases. CDR3 length equals 17 residues. The V gene end was trimmed by 0 bases and the J gene end by 1 base; junction bases not matched to a gene: 6. CDR1 LGHNA and CDR2 YNFKEQ come from the germline V gene. The CDR3 region is CASSQDWETSGTDTQYF. CDR3 in DNA: TGTGCCAGCAGCCAAGATTGGGAGACTAGCGGCACAGATACGCAGTATTTT.

The genes are TRBV10-1 and TRBJ2-3, with D perhaps matching TRBD1 (6 bases). The CDR3 has 14 residues. V was pared by 6 bases and J by 10 bases, with 20 bases between. Germline V lookup: CDR1 WNHNN, CDR2 SYGVQD (reference sequence). CDR3 amino acids: CASSQGTRVASQYF. CDR3 sequence (DNA): TGCGCCAGCAGCCAGGGGACCCGCGTAGCTTCGCAGTATTTT.

This clone came up once. Other DNA sequences in this sample translate to the same CDR3. The chain is built from TRBV20-1 and TRBJ2-1; TRBD2 agrees at 7 bases. Germline assignment: CDR1 DFQATT and CDR2 SNEGSKA (reference sequence). Losses at the gene ends were 6 bases for V and 7 bases for J; bases not matched to a gene: 0. This CDR3 has 10 residues. This CDR3 is CSAGGNEQFF. The CDR3, as DNA: TGCAGTGCCGGGGGGAATGAGCAGTTCTTC.

This clone was seen only a few times. V and J are TRBV5-1 and TRBJ1-4; D gene uncertain. The length of the CDR3 is 13 residues. V dropped 0 bases and J dropped 7 bases, with 7 bases sitting between them. Germline-derived CDR1 and CDR2 are SGHRS and YFSETQ. The CDR3 DNA follows: TGCGCCAGCAGCTTGGAAGGCCCTGAAAAACTGTTTTTT. Translating it yields CASSLEGPEKLFF. The full variable domain, completed using reference TRBV5-1 and TRBJ1-4, is KAGVTQTPRYLIKTRGQQVTLSCSPISGHRSVSWYQQTPGQGLQFLFEYFSETQRNKGNFPGRFSGRQFSNSRSEMNVSTLELGDSALYLCASSLEGPEKLFFGSGTQLSVL.

The chain couples TRBV15 to TRBJ1-5; D perhaps matches TRBD1 (6 bases). Trimming took off 6 bases at V and 7 bases at J, with 10 bases between the two ends. This CDR3 is built from 12 residues. Germline V gene data show CDR1 as LNHNV and CDR2 as YYDKDF (reference sequence). This chain's CDR3 is CATSRGEQPQHF. The CDR3, as DNA: TGTGCCACCAGTAGGGGGGAGCAGCCCCAGCATTTT.

The chain carries TRBV28 and TRBJ2-7; 9 bases are a match to TRBD1. CDR3 size: 14 residues. V shed 7 bases, J shed 5 bases, and the junction held 9 bases outside the gene matches. Germline CDR1 is MDHEN and CDR2 is SYDVKM. The CDR3 sequence: CASTRRDRANEQYF. The CDR3 bases are TGTGCCAGCACTAGAAGGGACAGGGCCAACGAGCAGTACTTC. The full variable domain, completed using reference TRBV28 and TRBJ2-7, is DVKVTQSSRYLVKRTGEKVFLECVQDMDHENMFWYRQDPGLGLRLIYFSYDVKMKEKGDIPEGYSVSREKKERFSLILESASTNQTSMYLCASTRRDRANEQYFGPGTRLTVT.

Remarks on this clone: A far larger clone differs by one base, so this is likely a read error. This chain joins TRBV30 and TRBJ1-1; weak D call: TRBD1 (5 bases). CDR1 is GTSNPN, CDR2 SVGIG, per germline (reference sequence). The CDR3 has 12 amino acids. The ends were cut back, 3 bases at V and 6 bases at J, with 11 bases in the middle. Here the CDR3 DNA reads TGTGCCTGGAGGGGGGGTCGCTCTGAAGCTTTCTTT. Translating gives CAWRGGRSEAFF.

The V gene is TRBV5-1, the J gene TRBJ2-5, with D possibly matching TRBD2 (6 bases). The CDR3 consists of 13 residues. Germline lookup yields CDR1 SGHRS and CDR2 YFSETQ. V was cut by 3 bases and J by 1 base, with 7 bases left in between. The CDR3 DNA sequence: TGCGCCAGCAGCTCGGGAGCCCAAGAGACCCAGTACTTC. Translation gives CASSSGAQETQYF.

This clone was observed a few times. With a far larger clone one base away, a read error is the likely cause. Other DNA sequences in this specimen translate into the identical CDR3. The chain is built from TRBV4-2 and TRBJ2-1, with 9 bases that match TRBD2. This CDR3 comprises 16 residues. Trimming removed 0 bases from V and 6 bases from J; junction bases left unmatched: 6. The germline gives CDR1 LGHNA, CDR2 YNFKEQ. The DNA for the CDR3 is TGTGCCAGCAGCCAAGATGAGGGTAGCGGGAGCAATGAGCAGTTCTTC. The encoded protein is CASSQDEGSGSNEQFF.

On this clone itself: This is likely an artifact of a read error, given a far larger clone one base away. The rearrangement joins TRBV4-2 to TRBJ2-7; tentatively, D is TRBD2 (5 bases). The CDR3 sequence is 16 residues long. Germline V lookup: CDR1 LGHNA, CDR2 YNFKEQ. For the CDR3, the DNA is TGTGCCAGCAGCCAAGATCCCGGAGGTGGGTCCTACGAGCGGTACTTC. It yields the protein CASSQDPGGGSYERYF.

The rearrangement uses TRBV30 and TRBJ2-3; TRBD1 matches 7 bases. The CDR3 loop spans 15 amino acids. The germline V gene encodes CDR1 GTSNPN and CDR2 SVGIG (reference sequence). V trimming: 1 base; J trimming: 2 bases; junction bases outside the gene matches: 6. CDR3 bases: TGTGCCTGGAGTGGGACAGGAGGCCCCACAGATACGCAGTATTTT. Translating gives CAWSGTGGPTDTQYF.

The chain couples TRBV5-6 to TRBJ2-5; a weak D match, TRBD1 (5 bases). The germline V gene encodes CDR1 SGHDT and CDR2 YYEEEE. Trimming cost V 1 base and J 4 bases, with 11 bases left between them. The CDR3 covers 14 residues. The CDR3 bases are TGTGCCAGCAGCTTGTTTGACAGAACAGAGACCCAGTACTTC. This encodes CASSLFDRTETQYF.

The chain combines TRBV30 with TRBJ2-7; 9 nucleotides agree with TRBD2. Germline V lookup: CDR1 GTSNPN, CDR2 SVGIG (reference sequence). The CDR3 spans 14 residues. Unmatched junction bases numbered 10, after V lost 0 bases and J lost 10 bases. The CDR3, as DNA: TGTGCCTGGAGTGTAACGGCTAGCGGGACTTCCCAGTACTTC. The encoded protein is CAWSVTASGTSQYF.

For this clone: Other DNA sequences in the sample encode the same CDR3. The chain employs TRBV5-1 and TRBJ2-2; TRBD2 is a possible D gene (5 bases). The V gene's germline CDR1 is SGHRS and CDR2 YFSETQ. CDR3 length equals 14 residues. V was trimmed by 2 bases and J by 1 base, leaving 6 bases between them. As DNA, the CDR3 is TGCGCCAGCAGCTTCAGCGGGAACACCGGGGAGCTGTTTTTT. Amino acids: CASSFSGNTGELFF.

This clone is a singleton in its sample. This chain links TRBV30 with TRBJ1-5; TRBD1 matches at 9 bases. The germline gives CDR1 GTSNPN, CDR2 SVGIG (reference sequence). The CDR3 runs to 13 residues. V lost 3 bases to trimming and J lost 5 bases; unmatched junction nucleotides: 2. The CDR3 protein is CAWSRQGDQPQHF. In DNA form, the CDR3 reads TGTGCCTGGAGCAGACAGGGGGATCAGCCCCAGCATTTT.

The chain combines TRBV30 with TRBJ2-7; the D is unclear. V was clipped by 1 base and J by 6 bases, with 10 bases between them. This CDR3 has 12 amino acids. Germline V gives CDR1 GTSNPN, CDR2 SVGIG (reference sequence). For the CDR3, the DNA is TGTGCCTGGAGTGGAAGTGCCCCCGAGCAGTACTTC. Amino acid sequence: CAWSGSAPEQYF. Full variable domain (remainder filled in from reference TRBV30 and TRBJ2-7): SQTIHQWPATLVQPVGSPLSLECTVEGTSNPNLYWYRQAAGRGLQLLFYSVGIGQISSEVPQNLSASRPQDRQFILSSKKLLLSDSGFYLCAWSGSAPEQYFGPGTRLTVT.

About this clone: The CDR3 carries no conserved terminal phenylalanine or tryptophan, so it likely arises from a read error. The DNA is left out, because the CDR3 cannot be placed on it with certainty; the CDR3 is given as TCRdb lists it. The gene calls are TRBV28 and TRBJ2-7; the table names TRBD1, a call not compared with the DNA. Germline V gene lookup returns CDR1 MDHEN and CDR2 SYDVKM. The CDR3 is 13 amino acids long, termini counted. CDR3 loop: CASSSGGPGSLPS.

The V gene is TRBV28, the J gene TRBJ2-7; no firm D call. The germline CDR1 and CDR2 sequences are MDHEN and SYDVKM. The CDR3 is 14 residues long. V was cut by 4 bases and J by 1 base, with 11 bases left in between. CDR3 sequence: CASSSLFRSYEQYF. CDR3 DNA sequence: TGTGCCAGCAGTTCATTGTTTCGGTCCTACGAGCAGTACTTC.